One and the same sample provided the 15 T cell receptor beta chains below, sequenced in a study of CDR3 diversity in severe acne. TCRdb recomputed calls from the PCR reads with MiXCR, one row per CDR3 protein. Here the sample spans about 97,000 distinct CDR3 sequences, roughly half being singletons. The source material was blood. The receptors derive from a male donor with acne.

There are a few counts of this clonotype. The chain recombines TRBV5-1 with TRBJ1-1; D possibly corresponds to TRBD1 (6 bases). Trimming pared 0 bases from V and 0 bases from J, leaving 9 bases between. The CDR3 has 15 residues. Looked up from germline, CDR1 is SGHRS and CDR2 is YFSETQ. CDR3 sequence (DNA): TGCGCCAGCAGCTTGGCCACAGGGATGAACACTGAAGCTTTCTTT. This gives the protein CASSLATGMNTEAFF.

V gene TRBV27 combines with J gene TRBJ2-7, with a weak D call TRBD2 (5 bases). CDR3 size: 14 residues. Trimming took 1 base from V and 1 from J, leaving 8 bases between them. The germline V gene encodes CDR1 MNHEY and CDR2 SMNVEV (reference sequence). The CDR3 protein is CASSLYSGSYEQYF. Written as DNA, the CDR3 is TGTGCCAGCAGTTTATATTCGGGGTCCTACGAGCAGTACTTC.

The CDR3 loop is CASSVGTSGYNEQFF. The CDR3 coding sequence is TGTGCCAGCAGCGTAGGGACTAGCGGATACAATGAGCAGTTCTTC. J is TRBJ2-1 and V is TRBV7-9; 11 bases agree with TRBD2. The germline gives CDR1 SEHNR, CDR2 FQNEAQ (reference sequence). There are 15 residues in the CDR3. V gave up 5 bases and J gave up 4 bases; unmatched junction bases: 4.

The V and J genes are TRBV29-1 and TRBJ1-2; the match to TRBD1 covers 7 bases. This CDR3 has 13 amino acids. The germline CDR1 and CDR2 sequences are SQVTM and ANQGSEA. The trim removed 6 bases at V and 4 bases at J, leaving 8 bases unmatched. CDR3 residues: CSVDRTGGYGYTF. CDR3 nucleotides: TGCAGCGTCGACCGGACAGGCGGCTATGGCTACACCTTC.

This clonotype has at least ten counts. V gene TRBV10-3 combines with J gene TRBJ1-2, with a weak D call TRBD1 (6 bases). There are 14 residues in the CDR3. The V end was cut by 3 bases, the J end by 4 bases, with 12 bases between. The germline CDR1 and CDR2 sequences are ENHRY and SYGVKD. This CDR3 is CAISEGGQGYGYTF. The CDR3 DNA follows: TGTGCCATCAGTGAAGGGGGGCAAGGCTATGGCTACACCTTC.

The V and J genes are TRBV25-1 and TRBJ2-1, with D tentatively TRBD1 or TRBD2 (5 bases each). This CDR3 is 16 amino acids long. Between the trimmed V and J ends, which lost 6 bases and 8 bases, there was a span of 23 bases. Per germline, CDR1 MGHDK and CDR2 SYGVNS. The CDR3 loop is CASSGATGPHWDEQFF. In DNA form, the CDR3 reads TGTGCCAGCAGCGGGGCGACCGGGCCACACTGGGATGAGCAGTTCTTC. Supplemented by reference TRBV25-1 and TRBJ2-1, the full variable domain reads EADIYQTPRYLVIGTGKKITLECSQTMGHDKMYWYQQDPGMELHLIHYSYGVNSTEKGDLSSESTVSRIRTEHFPLTLESARPSHTSQYLCASSGATGPHWDEQFFGPGTRLTVL.

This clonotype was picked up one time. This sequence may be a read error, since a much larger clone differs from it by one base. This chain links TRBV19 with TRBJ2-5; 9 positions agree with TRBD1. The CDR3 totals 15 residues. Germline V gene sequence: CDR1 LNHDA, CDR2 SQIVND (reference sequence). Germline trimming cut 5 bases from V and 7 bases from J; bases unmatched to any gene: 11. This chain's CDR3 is CASSYALQGAGTQYF. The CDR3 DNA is TGTGCCAGTAGTTACGCGTTACAGGGGGCAGGGACCCAGTACTTC.

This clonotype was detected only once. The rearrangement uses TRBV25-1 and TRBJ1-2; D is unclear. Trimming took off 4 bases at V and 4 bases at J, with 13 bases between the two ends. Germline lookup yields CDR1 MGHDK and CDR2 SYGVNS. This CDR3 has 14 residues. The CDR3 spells CASSAYDPTYGYTF. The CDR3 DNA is TGTGCCAGCAGTGCTTACGACCCTACCTATGGCTACACCTTC.

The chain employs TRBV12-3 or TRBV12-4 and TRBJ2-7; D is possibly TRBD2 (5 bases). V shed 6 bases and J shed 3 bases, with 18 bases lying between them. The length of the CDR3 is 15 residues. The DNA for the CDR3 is TGTGCCAGCAGCTTTGCCGGGAACTATGGCTACGAGCAGTACTTC. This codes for CASSFAGNYGYEQYF.

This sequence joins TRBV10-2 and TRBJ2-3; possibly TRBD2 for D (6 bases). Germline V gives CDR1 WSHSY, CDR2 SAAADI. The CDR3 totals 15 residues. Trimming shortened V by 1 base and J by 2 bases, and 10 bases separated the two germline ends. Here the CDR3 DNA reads TGCGCCAGCAGTGAGTTAGCGGAGTACACAGATACGCAGTATTTT. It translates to CASSELAEYTDTQYF.

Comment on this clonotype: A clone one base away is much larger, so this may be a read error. As DNA, the CDR3 is TGCAGCGTGTTCAATTACGGCGGGGTCTCTGAAGCTTTCTTT. The encoded protein is CSVFNYGGVSEAFF. V usage is TRBV29-1 and J usage is TRBJ1-1; D is ambiguous. Germline assignment: CDR1 SQVTM and CDR2 ANQGSEA. V was shortened by 6 bases and J by 6 bases, with 20 bases between the two germline ends. This CDR3 region has 14 residues.

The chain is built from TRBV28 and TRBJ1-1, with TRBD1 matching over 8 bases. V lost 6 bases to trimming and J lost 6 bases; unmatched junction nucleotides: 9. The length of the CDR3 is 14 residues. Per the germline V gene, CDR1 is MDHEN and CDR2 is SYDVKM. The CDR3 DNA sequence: TGTGCCAGCAGCTCGAGGACAGGGCTGGCTGAAGCTTTCTTT. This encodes CASSSRTGLAEAFF. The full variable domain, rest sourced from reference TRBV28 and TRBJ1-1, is DVKVTQSSRYLVKRTGEKVFLECVQDMDHENMFWYRQDPGLGLRLIYFSYDVKMKEKGDIPEGYSVSREKKERFSLILESASTNQTSMYLCASSSRTGLAEAFFGQGTRLTVV.

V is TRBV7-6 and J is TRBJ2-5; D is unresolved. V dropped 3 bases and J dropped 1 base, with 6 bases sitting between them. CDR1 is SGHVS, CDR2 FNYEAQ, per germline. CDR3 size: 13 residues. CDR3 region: CASSLGIQETQYF. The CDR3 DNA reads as TGTGCCAGCAGCTTGGGGATCCAAGAGACCCAGTACTTC.

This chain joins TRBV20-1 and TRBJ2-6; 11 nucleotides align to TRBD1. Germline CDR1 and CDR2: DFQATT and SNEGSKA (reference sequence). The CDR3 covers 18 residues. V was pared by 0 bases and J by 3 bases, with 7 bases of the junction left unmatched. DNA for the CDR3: TGCAGTGCTAGAGATTGGAGGGACAGGGGGTATGGGGCCAACGTCCTGACTTTC. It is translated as CSARDWRDRGYGANVLTF.

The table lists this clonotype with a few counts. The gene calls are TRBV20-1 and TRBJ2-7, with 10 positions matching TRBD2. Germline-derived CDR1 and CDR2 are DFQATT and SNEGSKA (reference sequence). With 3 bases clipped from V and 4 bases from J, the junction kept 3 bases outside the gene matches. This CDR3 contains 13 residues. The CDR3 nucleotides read TGCAGTGCTAGTCAGCGGGAGGGTTACGAGCAGTACTTC. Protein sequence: CSASQREGYEQYF.